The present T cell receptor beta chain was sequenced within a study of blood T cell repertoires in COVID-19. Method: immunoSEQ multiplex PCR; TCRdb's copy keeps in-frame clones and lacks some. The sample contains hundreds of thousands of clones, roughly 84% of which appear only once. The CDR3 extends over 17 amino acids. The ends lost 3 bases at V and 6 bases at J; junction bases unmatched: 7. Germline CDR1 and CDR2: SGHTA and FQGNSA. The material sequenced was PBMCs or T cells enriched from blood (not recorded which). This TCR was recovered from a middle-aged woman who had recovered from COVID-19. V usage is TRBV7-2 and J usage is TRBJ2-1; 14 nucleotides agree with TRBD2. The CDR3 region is CASSFTGTSGSVNEQFF. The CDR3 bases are TGTGCCAGCAGCTTTACTGGGACTAGCGGGAGTGTCAATGAGCAGTTCTTC.